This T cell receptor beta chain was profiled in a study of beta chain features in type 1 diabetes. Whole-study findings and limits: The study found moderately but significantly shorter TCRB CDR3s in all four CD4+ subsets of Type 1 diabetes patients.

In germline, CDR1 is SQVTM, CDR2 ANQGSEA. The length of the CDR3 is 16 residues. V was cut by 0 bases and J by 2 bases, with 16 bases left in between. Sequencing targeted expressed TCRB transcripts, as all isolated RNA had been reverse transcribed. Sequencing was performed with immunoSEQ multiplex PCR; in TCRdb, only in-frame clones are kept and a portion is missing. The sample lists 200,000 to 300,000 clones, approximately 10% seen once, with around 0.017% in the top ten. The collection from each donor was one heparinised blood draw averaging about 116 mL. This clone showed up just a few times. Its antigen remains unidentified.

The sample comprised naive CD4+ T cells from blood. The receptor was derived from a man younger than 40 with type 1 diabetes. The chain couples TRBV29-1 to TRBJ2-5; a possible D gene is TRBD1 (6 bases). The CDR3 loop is CSVEDPPGTLQETQYF. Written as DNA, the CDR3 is TGCAGCGTTGAAGATCCCCCGGGGACACTACAAGAGACCCAGTACTTC. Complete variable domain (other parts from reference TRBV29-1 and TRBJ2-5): SAVISQKPSRDICQRGTSLTIQCQVDSQVTMMFWYRQQPGQSLTLIATANQGSEATYESGFVIDKFPISRPNLTFSTLTVSNMSPEDSSIYLCSVEDPPGTLQETQYFGPGTRLLVL.